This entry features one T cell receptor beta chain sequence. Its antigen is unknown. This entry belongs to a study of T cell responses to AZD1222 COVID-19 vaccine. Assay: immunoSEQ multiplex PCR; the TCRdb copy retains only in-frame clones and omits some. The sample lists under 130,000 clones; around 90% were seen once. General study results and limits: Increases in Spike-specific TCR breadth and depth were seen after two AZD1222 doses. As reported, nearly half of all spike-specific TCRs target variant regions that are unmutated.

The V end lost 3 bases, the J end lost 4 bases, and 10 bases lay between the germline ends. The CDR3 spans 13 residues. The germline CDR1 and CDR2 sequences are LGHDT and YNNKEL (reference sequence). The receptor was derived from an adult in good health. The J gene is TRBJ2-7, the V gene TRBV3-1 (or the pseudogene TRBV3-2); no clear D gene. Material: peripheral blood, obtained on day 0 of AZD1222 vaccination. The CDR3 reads CASSQTPDYEQYF. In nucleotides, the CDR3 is TGTGCCAGCAGCCAGACTCCTGATTACGAGCAGTACTTC.